This T cell receptor (beta chain) originates from a study of PD-1 blockade in classical Hodgkin lymphoma. Clones were read by immunoSEQ multiplex PCR, and TCRdb kept only the in-frame ones, dropping some. The data show approximately 8,400 clones, with roughly 80% seen just once and around 24% held by the top ten. This sample's time point: cycle 4 day 1 (C4D1), after less than seven weeks of nivolumab. Brentuximab vedotin exposure varied, and every patient relapsed after autologous stem cell transplantation. Magnetic negative selection, applied to thawed PBMCs, was used to isolate the CD8+ T cells. This clone was picked up a small number of times. The receptor's source is a human donor with classical Hodgkin lymphoma. Here the sequenced sample was CD8+ T cells from blood, taken before the fourth cycle of nivolumab.

Written as DNA, the CDR3 is TGTGCCAGCAGCTTACTCCGGGACAGGGAGAACTATGGCTACACCTTC. Its translation is CASSLLRDRENYGYTF. J is TRBJ1-2 and V is TRBV7-9, with 9 bases that match TRBD1. V lost 2 bases and J lost 2; bases outside the gene matches: 6. Germline V gene data show CDR1 as SEHNR and CDR2 as FQNEAQ (reference sequence). The CDR3 is 16 residues long. The full variable domain, completed using reference TRBV7-9 and TRBJ1-2, is DTGVSQNPRHKITKRGQNVTFRCDPISEHNRLYWYRQTLGQGPEFLTYFQNEAQLEKSRLLSDRFSAERPKGSFSTLEIQRTEQGDSAMYLCASSLLRDRENYGYTFGSGTRLTVV.